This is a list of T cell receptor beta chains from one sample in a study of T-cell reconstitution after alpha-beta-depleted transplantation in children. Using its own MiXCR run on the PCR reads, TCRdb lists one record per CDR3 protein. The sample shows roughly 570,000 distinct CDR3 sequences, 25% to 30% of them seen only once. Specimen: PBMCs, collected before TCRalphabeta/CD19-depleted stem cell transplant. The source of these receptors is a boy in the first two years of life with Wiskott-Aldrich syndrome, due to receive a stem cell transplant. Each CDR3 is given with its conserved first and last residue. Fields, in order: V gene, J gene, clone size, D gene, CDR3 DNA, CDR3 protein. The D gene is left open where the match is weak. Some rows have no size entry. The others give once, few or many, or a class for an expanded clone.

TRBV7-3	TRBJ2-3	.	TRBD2	TGTGCCAGCAGCTCCCCACTAGCGCCTAGCACAGATACGCAGTATTTT	CASSSPLAPSTDTQYF
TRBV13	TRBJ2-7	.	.	TGTGCCAGCAGCTTAGGTCGCGGTTATTACTCCTACGAGCAGTACTTC	CASSLGRGYYSYEQYF
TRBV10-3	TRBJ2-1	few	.	TGTGCCATCAGTGAGGGGGCCGGAAGAGTCAATGAGCAGTTCTTC	CAISEGAGRVNEQFF
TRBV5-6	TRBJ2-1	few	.	TGTGCCAGCAGCTTAGCCGTACCGGACTGGGGGTTTACCTACAATGAGCAGTTCTTC	CASSLAVPDWGFTYNEQFF
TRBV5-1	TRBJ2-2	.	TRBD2	TGCGCCAGCACCCTCGGACTAGCGTACACCGGGGAGCTGTTTTTT	CASTLGLAYTGELFF
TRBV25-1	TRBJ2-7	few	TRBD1	TGTGCCAGCAGTGACCCAAACAGGGGGCGTGAGCAGTACTTC	CASSDPNRGREQYF
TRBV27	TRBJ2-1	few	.	TGTGCCAGCCATTCGGCCAGCTCCTACAATGAGCAGTTCTTC	CASHSASSYNEQFF
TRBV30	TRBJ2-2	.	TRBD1	TGTGCCTGGAGCGCAGGGGGCGCGAACACCGGGGAGCTGTTTTTT	CAWSAGGANTGELFF
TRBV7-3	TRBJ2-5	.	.	TGTGCCAGCAGCTTAACAGCCGGGTTGGGCGAGACCCAGTACTTC	CASSLTAGLGETQYF
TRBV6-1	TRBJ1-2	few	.	TGTGCCAGCAGGAGGGTGACCGCGCACTATGGCTACACCTTC	CASRRVTAHYGYTF
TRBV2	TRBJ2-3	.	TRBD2	TGTGCCAGCAAGGAAAATAGCGGGAGCACAGATACGCAGTATTTT	CASKENSGSTDTQYF
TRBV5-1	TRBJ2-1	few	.	TGCGCCAGCAGCTTGGTAAAGGGGGCCTACAATGAGCAGTTCTTC	CASSLVKGAYNEQFF
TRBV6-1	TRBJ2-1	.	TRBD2	TGTGCCAGCAGGTCTCAGCGGGACTACAATGAGCAGTTCTTC	CASRSQRDYNEQFF
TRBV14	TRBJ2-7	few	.	TGTGCCAGCAGCCAAGTAACAGGGTTCGAGCAGTACTTC	CASSQVTGFEQYF
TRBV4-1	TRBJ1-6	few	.	TGCGCCAGCAGCCATAAAGGGGGACCGGCATACTTCTATTCACCCCTCCACTTT	CASSHKGGPAYFYSPLHF
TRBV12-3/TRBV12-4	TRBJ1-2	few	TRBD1	TGTGCCAGCAGTTTCTGGGACAGGGTAGACTATGGCTACACCTTC	CASSFWDRVDYGYTF
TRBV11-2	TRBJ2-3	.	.	TGTGCCAGCAGCGGGGGTCGGGGGTCGGGGGATACGCAGTATTTT	CASSGGRGSGDTQYF
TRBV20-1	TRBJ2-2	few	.	TGCAGTGCTAGAGAGGGCAGCTACACCGGGGAGCTGTTTTTT	CSAREGSYTGELFF
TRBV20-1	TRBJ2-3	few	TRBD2	TGCAGTGCCACCCTAGCGGGAGTATCGGATACGCAGTATTTT	CSATLAGVSDTQYF
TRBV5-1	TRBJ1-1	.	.	TGCGCCAGCAAACGGGCAGGGGAGAACACTGAAGCTTTCTTT	CASKRAGENTEAFF
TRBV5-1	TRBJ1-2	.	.	TGCGCCAGCAGCTCGGCGGCAGCGCCTTATGGCTACACCTTC	CASSSAAAPYGYTF
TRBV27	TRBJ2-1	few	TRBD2	TGTGCCAGCACAACTAGCGGGGCGAGATACAATGAGCAGTTCTTC	CASTTSGARYNEQFF
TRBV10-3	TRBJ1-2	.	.	TGTGCCATCAGGTCTTACAGGGAACAAGGCTACACCTTC	CAIRSYREQGYTF
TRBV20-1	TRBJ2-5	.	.	TGCAGTGCGTGGGACTCCGCTGAGACCCAGTACTTC	CSAWDSAETQYF
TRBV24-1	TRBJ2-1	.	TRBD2	TGTGCCACCAGTGATAGGCCGACTAGCGGGAGTCTCTACAATGAGCAGTTCTTC	CATSDRPTSGSLYNEQFF
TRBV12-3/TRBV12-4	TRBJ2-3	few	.	TGTGCCAGCAGTGGTGAGGGGACCAATTATAGCACAGATACGCAGTATTTT	CASSGEGTNYSTDTQYF